One sample yielded the 20 T cell receptor beta chains listed below, sequenced in a study of cytomegalovirus exposure and HLA in healthy donors. PCR was performed using 60 Vbeta and 13 Jbeta primers. Repertoires were generated with immunoSEQ multiplex PCR, while TCRdb's copy carries only in-frame clones and drops some. The data hold around 150,000 clones, with approximately 80% observed a single time. Sequenced material: PBMCs. The receptors derive from a woman in her forties or fifties in good health and CMV-seronegative.

The chain uses TRBV29-1 and TRBJ1-1; 9 bases line up with TRBD1. The germline gives CDR1 SQVTM, CDR2 ANQGSEA. This CDR3 is built from 13 residues. The junction had 4 bases not matched to a gene; V was cut back by 4 bases and J by 4 bases. The CDR3 here is CSVVGQGFTEAFF. CDR3 coding DNA: TGCAGCGTTGTAGGACAGGGGTTCACTGAAGCTTTCTTT.

This chain uses TRBV6-1 with TRBJ2-2, with a tentative D call TRBD2 (5 bases). Germline-derived CDR1 and CDR2 are MNHNS and SASEGT. This CDR3 is 15 amino acids long. Trimming shortened V by 2 bases and J by 0 bases, and 7 bases separated the two germline ends. The DNA for the CDR3 is TGTGCCAGCAGTGAATGGCGGGCGAACACCGGGGAGCTGTTTTTT. It encodes CASSEWRANTGELFF.

The chain joins TRBV5-1 to TRBJ2-3; 12 bases are a match to TRBD2. The germline V gene encodes CDR1 SGHRS and CDR2 YFSETQ. The CDR3 is 16 residues long. The ends lost 5 bases at V and 4 bases at J; junction bases unmatched: 8. DNA of the CDR3: TGCGCCAGCAGTAAGACTAGCGGGGGACGGGCAGATACGCAGTATTTT. Translated: CASSKTSGGRADTQYF.

This clone turned up a few times. As DNA, the CDR3 is TGTGCCAGCAGTGCTTCCTTTGACAGTTCCTTTCACTATGGCTACACCTTC. Protein sequence: CASSASFDSSFHYGYTF. V is TRBV25-1 and J is TRBJ1-2, with D possibly matching TRBD1 (5 bases). Germline CDR1 reads MGHDK; CDR2 reads SYGVNS. The CDR3 runs to 17 residues. V was shortened by 4 bases and J by 3 bases, with 21 bases between the two germline ends.

The V and J genes are TRBV6-5 and TRBJ2-5; 12 nucleotides match TRBD2. Germline trimming cut 4 bases from V and 5 bases from J; bases unmatched to any gene: 8. The CDR3 sequence is 16 residues long. Germline V gene sequence: CDR1 MNHEY, CDR2 SVGAGI. The CDR3 spells CASSLNLAGGWETQYF. For the CDR3, the DNA is TGTGCCAGCAGTTTAAACCTAGCGGGGGGGTGGGAGACCCAGTACTTC.

This clone has only a few counts. The chain recombines TRBV6-5 with TRBJ2-7; 9 bases map to TRBD1. With 0 bases clipped from V and 6 bases from J, the junction kept 6 bases outside the gene matches. The germline CDR1 and CDR2 sequences are MNHEY and SVGAGI. The CDR3 length is 15 residues. CDR3 sequence: CASSYSAGQGSEQYF. CDR3 DNA: TGTGCCAGCAGTTACTCGGCGGGACAGGGTAGCGAGCAGTACTTC.

The chain combines TRBV4-2 with TRBJ2-3; D is unclear. The CDR3 is 12 amino acids. Trimming took 9 bases from V and 2 from J, leaving 9 bases between them. Germline V gene lookup returns CDR1 LGHNA and CDR2 YNFKEQ. CDR3 coding DNA: TGTGCCAGTCTGAGACACACAGATACGCAGTATTTT. Protein product: CASLRHTDTQYF.

The chain employs TRBV14 and TRBJ2-3; D might be TRBD2 (6 bases). This CDR3 spans 15 amino acids. The V gene's germline CDR1 is SGHDN and CDR2 FVKESK. V was trimmed by 0 bases and J by 7 bases, leaving 14 bases between them. The CDR3 DNA reads as TGTGCCAGCAGCCAAGACGGAGGGTGGTCAAATACGCAGTATTTT. Encoded protein: CASSQDGGWSNTQYF.

There are a few counts of this clone. The chain has TRBV19 and TRBJ1-1; TRBD1 matches 10 bases. CDR3 length equals 17 residues. Trimming cost V 5 bases and J 0 bases; bases outside gene matches: 9. CDR1 LNHDA and CDR2 SQIVND come from the germline V gene (reference sequence). The CDR3 DNA reads TGTGCCAGTAGTTCGAAGACAGGGGGCAACCTGAACACTGAAGCTTTCTTT. Its translation is CASSSKTGGNLNTEAFF. The whole variable domain, remainder taken from reference TRBV19 and TRBJ1-1, is DGGITQSPKYLFRKEGQNVTLSCEQNLNHDAMYWYRQDPGQGLRLIYYSQIVNDFQKGDIAEGYSVSREKKESFPLTVTSAQKNPTAFYLCASSSKTGGNLNTEAFFGQGTRLTVV.

Notes on this clone: The junction does not match germline at one end; this may be a read error. This chain connects TRBV27 to TRBJ2-1; D might be TRBD2 (5 bases). Germline-derived CDR1 and CDR2 are MNHEY and SMNVEV (reference sequence). The CDR3 contains 12 residues. As DNA, the CDR3 is TGCCTGGCGGGCTACCACCCGGATGAGCAGTTCTTC. As protein: CLAGYHPDEQFF.

J is TRBJ1-6 and V is TRBV5-4; 8 bases fit TRBD1. In germline, CDR1 is SGHNT, CDR2 YYREEE (reference sequence). V dropped 4 bases and J dropped 8; count of bases not matched to a gene: 5. CDR3 length: 14 residues. The CDR3 coding sequence is TGTGCCAGCAGCGAGGACAGGGACGATTCACCCCTCCACTTT. This translates into CASSEDRDDSPLHF. The full variable domain, its missing parts supplied by reference TRBV5-4 and TRBJ1-6, is ETGVTQSPTHLIKTRGQQVTLRCSSQSGHNTVSWYQQALGQGPQFIFQYYREEENGRGNFPPRFSGLQFPNYSSELNVNALELDDSALYLCASSEDRDDSPLHFGNGTRLTVT.

This chain connects TRBV29-1 to TRBJ1-2, with D unclear. CDR3 length equals 11 residues. CDR1 is SQVTM, CDR2 ANQGSEA, per germline. Trimming took off 3 bases at V and 6 bases at J, with 8 bases between the two ends. This CDR3 reads CSVDSGDGYTF. CDR3 sequence (DNA): TGCAGCGTTGATTCCGGGGATGGCTACACCTTC.

The rearrangement joins TRBV5-4 to TRBJ2-1; tentatively, D is TRBD1 (6 bases). The CDR3 is 15 amino acids. The germline V gene encodes CDR1 SGHNT and CDR2 YYREEE (reference sequence). Trimming shortened V by 3 bases and J by 6 bases, and 16 bases separated the two germline ends. CDR3 sequence (DNA): TGTGCCAGCAGCTCGTTTATGGGGGCGGCCAATGAGCAGTTCTTC. As protein: CASSSFMGAANEQFF.

The chain's CDR3 is CASSPQQGVTGKYF. CDR3 bases: TGTGCCAGCAGTCCCCAACAGGGGGTCACGGGGAAGTACTTC. This chain connects TRBV27 to TRBJ2-7; 8 bases fit TRBD1. This CDR3 has 14 amino acids. CDR1 and CDR2 (germline): MNHEY, SMNVEV (reference sequence). V trimming: 5 bases; J trimming: 11 bases; junction bases outside the gene matches: 14.

This rearrangement joins TRBV9 to TRBJ2-7; tentatively, D is TRBD1 (5 bases). The germline V and J ends were trimmed by 0 bases and 2 bases, with 12 bases remaining between them. This CDR3 has 15 residues. Germline CDR1 reads SGDLS; CDR2 reads YYNGEE. For the CDR3, the DNA is TGTGCCAGCAGCGTAGGAACAGGTGGGACCTACGAGCAGTACTTC. This encodes CASSVGTGGTYEQYF.

J is TRBJ2-7 and V is TRBV4-3, with 8 bases fitting TRBD2. The germline V gene has CDR1 LGHNA and CDR2 YSLEER. V dropped 0 bases and J dropped 6; count of bases not matched to a gene: 10. The CDR3 length is 16 residues. CDR3 sequence: CASSQDLPGGTGEQYF. Written as DNA, the CDR3 is TGCGCCAGCAGCCAAGATCTCCCGGGGGGGACCGGCGAGCAGTACTTC.

The V call is TRBV2, the J call TRBJ1-2, with D tentatively TRBD1 (5 bases). Trimming took 2 bases from V and 8 from J, leaving 15 bases between them. CDR1 is SNHLY, CDR2 FYNNEI, per germline. The CDR3 length is 14 residues. The CDR3 spells CASSETPGRGGYTF. For the CDR3, the DNA is TGTGCCAGCAGTGAAACCCCCGGGAGGGGAGGCTACACCTTC.

This clone was counted only a few times. The chain links TRBV14 to TRBJ1-4; D gene uncertain. The CDR3 is 16 residues long. V lost 6 bases to trimming and J lost 8 bases, with 22 bases between them. Germline CDR1 reads SGHDN; CDR2 reads FVKESK. The CDR3: CASSHYPVGPYEKLFF. Written as DNA, the CDR3 is TGTGCCAGCAGTCACTACCCCGTCGGCCCCTACGAAAAACTGTTTTTT.

The rearrangement uses TRBV6-6 and TRBJ2-3; maybe TRBD2 (6 bases). The V gene lost 3 bases and the J gene lost 6 bases, with 13 bases spanning the gap. This CDR3 region has 14 residues. Germline-derived CDR1 and CDR2 are MNHNY and SVGAGI (reference sequence). CDR3 protein: CASSYAGPRDTQYF. CDR3 coding DNA: TGTGCCAGCAGTTATGCGGGGCCCAGGGATACGCAGTATTTT.

The chain is built from TRBV5-4 and TRBJ1-4; 10 nucleotides match TRBD1. CDR3 length equals 16 residues. From germline, CDR1 is SGHNT and CDR2 YYREEE (reference sequence). V shed 4 bases, J shed 10 bases, and the junction held 13 bases outside the gene matches. CDR3 protein: CASSQEPGQGPGKLFF. CDR3 coding DNA: TGTGCCAGCAGCCAAGAGCCGGGACAGGGGCCGGGAAAACTGTTTTTT.